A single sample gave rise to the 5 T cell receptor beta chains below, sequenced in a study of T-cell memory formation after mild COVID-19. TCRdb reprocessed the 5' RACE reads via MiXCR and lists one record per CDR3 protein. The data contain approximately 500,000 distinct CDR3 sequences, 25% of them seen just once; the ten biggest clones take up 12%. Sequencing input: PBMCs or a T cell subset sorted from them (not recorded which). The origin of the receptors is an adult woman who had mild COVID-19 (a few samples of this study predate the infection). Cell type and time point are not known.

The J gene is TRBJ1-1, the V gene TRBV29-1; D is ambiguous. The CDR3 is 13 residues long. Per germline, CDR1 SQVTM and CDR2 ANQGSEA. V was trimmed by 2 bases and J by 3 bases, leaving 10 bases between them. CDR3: CSVEIGVDTEAFF. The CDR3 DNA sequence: TGCAGCGTTGAAATTGGGGTAGACACTGAAGCTTTCTTT.

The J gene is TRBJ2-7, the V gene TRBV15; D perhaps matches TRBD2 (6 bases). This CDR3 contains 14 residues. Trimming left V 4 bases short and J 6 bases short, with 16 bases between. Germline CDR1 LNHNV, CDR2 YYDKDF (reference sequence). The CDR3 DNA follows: TGTGCCACCAGCAACCCATTCGGAGGGACCGAGCAGTACTTC. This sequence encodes CATSNPFGGTEQYF.

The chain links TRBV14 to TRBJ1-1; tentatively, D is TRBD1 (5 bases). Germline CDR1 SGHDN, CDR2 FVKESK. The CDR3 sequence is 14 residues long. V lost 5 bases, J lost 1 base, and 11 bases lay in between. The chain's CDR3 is CASSGHRRNTEAFF. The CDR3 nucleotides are TGTGCCAGCAGCGGACACAGGAGGAACACTGAAGCTTTCTTT.

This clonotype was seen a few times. The CDR3 spells CASRPIGTGDTEAFF. DNA of the CDR3: TGTGCCAGCAGACCAATCGGGACAGGGGACACTGAAGCTTTCTTT. The genes are TRBV6-5 and TRBJ1-1; 10 positions match TRBD1. V shed 6 bases, J shed 3 bases, and the junction held 7 bases outside the gene matches. The CDR3 totals 15 residues. The germline V gene has CDR1 MNHEY and CDR2 SVGAGI.

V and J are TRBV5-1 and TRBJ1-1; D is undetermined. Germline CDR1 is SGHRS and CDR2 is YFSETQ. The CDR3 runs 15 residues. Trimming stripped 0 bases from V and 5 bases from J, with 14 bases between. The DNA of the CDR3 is TGCGCCAGCAGCTTGGCCGGCACCAGAGGGACTGAAGCTTTCTTT. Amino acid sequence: CASSLAGTRGTEAFF. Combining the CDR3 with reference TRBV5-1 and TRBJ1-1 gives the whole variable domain KAGVTQTPRYLIKTRGQQVTLSCSPISGHRSVSWYQQTPGQGLQFLFEYFSETQRNKGNFPGRFSGRQFSNSRSEMNVSTLELGDSALYLCASSLAGTRGTEAFFGQGTRLTVV.